This TCR beta chain was observed in a study of blood T cell repertoires in COVID-19. The CDR3 is 14 residues long. From germline, CDR1 is SEHNR and CDR2 FQNEAQ (reference sequence). The V segment lost 2 bases and the J segment 6 bases; nucleotides outside the gene matches: 6. This clone has a handful of counts. Profiled with immunoSEQ multiplex PCR; TCRdb holds only in-frame clones, not every one. The table shows a few hundred thousand clones, with more than 80% occurring only once. This sequence joins TRBV7-9 and TRBJ1-1, with 7 bases lining up with TRBD1. This TCR came from a man aged 18 to 30 who had recovered from COVID-19. Sequencing was done on a sample of peripheral blood. In DNA, the CDR3 is TGTGCCAGCAGCTTACCCGACAGGGCTGCTGAAGCTTTCTTT. Translated: CASSLPDRAAEAFF.